The clone carrying this TCR beta chain was picked up a small number of times. This entry belongs to a study of T cell responses to AZD1222 COVID-19 vaccine. This CDR3 is built from 15 residues. CDR1 and CDR2 from the germline V gene are LNHNV and YYDKDF (reference sequence). The junction had 9 bases not matched to a gene; V was cut back by 4 bases and J by 7 bases. The method was immunoSEQ multiplex PCR; TCRdb's version includes in-frame clones alone and lacks a portion of them. The sample contains 95,000 to 100,000 clones, over 75% of which appear only once. Sequencing was performed on peripheral blood, taken on day 0 of AZD1222 vaccination. V gene TRBV15 combines with J gene TRBJ2-4; 8 bases are a match to TRBD2. This clonotype originated in an adult in good health. CDR3: CATSKAPRGANIQYF. CDR3 coding DNA: TGTGCCACCAGCAAGGCGCCGCGGGGGGCTAACATTCAGTACTTC.